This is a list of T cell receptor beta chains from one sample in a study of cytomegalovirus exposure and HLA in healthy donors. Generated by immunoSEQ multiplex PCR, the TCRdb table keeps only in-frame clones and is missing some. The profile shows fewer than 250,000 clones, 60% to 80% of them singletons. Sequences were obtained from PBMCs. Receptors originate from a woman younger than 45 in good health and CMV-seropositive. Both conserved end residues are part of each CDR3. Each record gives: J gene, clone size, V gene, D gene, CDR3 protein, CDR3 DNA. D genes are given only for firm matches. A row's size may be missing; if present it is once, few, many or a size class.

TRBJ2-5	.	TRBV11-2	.	CASRSGLAAPGAQYF	TGTGCCAGCAGAAGCGGTCTAGCCGCTCCTGGGGCCCAGTACTTC
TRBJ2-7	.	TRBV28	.	CASSSGLFQQYF	TGTGCCAGCAGCTCGGGACTGTTTCAGCAGTACTTC
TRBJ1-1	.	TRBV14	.	CASSLQGNTEAFF	TGTGCCAGCAGCCTACAGGGGAACACTGAAGCTTTCTTT
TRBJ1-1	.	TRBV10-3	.	CAISATGVATEAFF	TGTGCCATCAGTGCGACAGGTGTGGCCACTGAAGCTTTCTTT
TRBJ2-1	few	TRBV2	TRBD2	CASSDRAGGGLNEQFF	TGTGCCAGCAGTGACCGAGCGGGAGGGGGATTAAATGAGCAGTTCTTC
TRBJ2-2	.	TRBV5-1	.	CASSLEFPTGELFF	TGCGCCAGCAGCTTGGAATTCCCTACCGGGGAGCTGTTTTTT
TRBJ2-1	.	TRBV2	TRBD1	CASNPGQMTYNEQFF	TGTGCCAGCAACCCGGGACAGATGACTTACAATGAGCAGTTCTTC
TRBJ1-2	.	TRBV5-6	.	CASSLAAGVYYGYTF	TGTGCCAGCAGCCTCGCTGCAGGGGTTTACTATGGCTACACCTTC
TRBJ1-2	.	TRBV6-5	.	CASSSENRVGAYGYTF	TGTGCCAGCAGTTCCGAGAACAGGGTCGGCGCCTATGGCTACACCTTC
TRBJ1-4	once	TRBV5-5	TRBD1	CASSSKVWTGGPTNEKLFF	TGTGCCAGCAGCTCAAAGGTCTGGACAGGGGGTCCAACTAATGAAAAACTGTTTTTT
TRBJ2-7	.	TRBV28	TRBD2	CASSLMALAGGEQYF	TGTGCCAGCAGTTTAATGGCACTAGCGGGAGGCGAGCAGTACTTC
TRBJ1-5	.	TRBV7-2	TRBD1	CASSLEQGAKPQHF	TGTGCCAGCAGCTTAGAACAGGGGGCCAAGCCCCAGCATTTT
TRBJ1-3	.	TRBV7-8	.	CASSLGQGPGNTIYF	TGTGCCAGCAGCTTAGGGCAGGGCCCTGGAAACACCATATATTTT
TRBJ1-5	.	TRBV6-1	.	CASSGGGGSNQPQHF	TGTGCCAGCAGTGGGGGGGGAGGGAGCAATCAGCCCCAGCATTTT
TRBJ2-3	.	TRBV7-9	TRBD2	CSSSRRDPSGRATDTQYF	TGTTCCAGCAGTCGTAGGGATCCTAGCGGGAGGGCCACAGATACGCAGTATTTT
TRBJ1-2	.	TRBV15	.	CATSRVWEQTIF	TGTGCCACCAGCAGAGTGTGGGAGCAAACCATCTTC
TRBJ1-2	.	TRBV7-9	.	CASSPGGADYGYTF	TGTGCCAGCAGCCCCGGGGGGGCGGACTATGGCTACACCTTC
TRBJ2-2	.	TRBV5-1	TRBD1	CASSLGTANTGELFF	TGCGCCAGCAGCCTGGGGACAGCGAACACCGGGGAGCTGTTTTTT
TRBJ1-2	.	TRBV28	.	CASSLVRQDFGYTF	TGTGCCAGCAGTTTGGTAAGACAGGACTTTGGCTACACCTTC
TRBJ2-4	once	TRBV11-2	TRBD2	CASSPGTSGSYQYF	TGTGCCAGCAGCCCCGGGACTAGCGGGTCCTATCAGTACTTC
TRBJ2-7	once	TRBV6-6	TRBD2	CASSYSRIAGSYEQYF	TGTGCCAGCAGTTACTCAAGAATAGCGGGATCCTACGAGCAGTACTTC
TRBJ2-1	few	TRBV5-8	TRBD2	CASSPGTSGYNEQFF	TGTGCCAGCAGCCCTGGGACTAGCGGCTACAATGAGCAGTTCTTC
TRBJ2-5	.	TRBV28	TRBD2	CASSPGTIQETQYF	TGTGCCAGCAGTCCAGGGACTATTCAAGAGACCCAGTACTTC
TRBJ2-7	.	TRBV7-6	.	CASSLGGQGGLGYEQYF	TGTGCCAGCAGCTTAGGAGGCCAGGGGGGACTAGGGTACGAGCAGTACTTC
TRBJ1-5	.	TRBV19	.	CASSIRDIFPNQPQHF	TGTGCCAGTAGTATCCGAGACATTTTCCCCAATCAGCCCCAGCATTTT